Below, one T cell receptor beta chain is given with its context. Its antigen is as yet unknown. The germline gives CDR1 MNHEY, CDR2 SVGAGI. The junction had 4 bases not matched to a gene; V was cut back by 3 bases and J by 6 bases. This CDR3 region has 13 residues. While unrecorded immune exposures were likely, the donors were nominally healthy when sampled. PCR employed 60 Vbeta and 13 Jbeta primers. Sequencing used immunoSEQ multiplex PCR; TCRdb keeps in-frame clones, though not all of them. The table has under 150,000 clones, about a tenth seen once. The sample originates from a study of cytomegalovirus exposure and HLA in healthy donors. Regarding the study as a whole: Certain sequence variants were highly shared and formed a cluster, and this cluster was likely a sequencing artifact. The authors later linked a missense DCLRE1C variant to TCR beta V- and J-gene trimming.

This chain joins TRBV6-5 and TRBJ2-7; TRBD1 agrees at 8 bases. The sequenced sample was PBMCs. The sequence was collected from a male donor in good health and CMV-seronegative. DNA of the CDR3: TGTGCCAGCAGTTATTACAGGGGGACCGAGCAGTACTTC. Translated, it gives CASSYYRGTEQYF.